The 30 T cell receptor beta chains listed next were all sequenced from one sample in a study of cytomegalovirus exposure and HLA in healthy donors. In the PCR, 60 Vbeta and 13 Jbeta primers were used. The protocol was immunoSEQ multiplex PCR, while the TCRdb copy is restricted to in-frame clones and leaves out a portion. This sample has about 120,000 clones, with roughly 80% found just once. The specimen sequenced was PBMCs. These receptors came from a man aged 50-59 years in good health and CMV-seropositive.

The chain employs TRBV19 and TRBJ2-5, with D maybe TRBD1 (5 bases). Germline assignment: CDR1 LNHDA and CDR2 SQIVND (reference sequence). The CDR3 runs to 15 residues. Deletions cut 9 bases from V and 1 base from J, with 18 bases between. For the CDR3, the DNA is TGTGCCAGCCGGATTGAAGGGGTAGGCCAAGAGACCCAGTACTTC. Translating it yields CASRIEGVGQETQYF.

J is TRBJ1-2 and V is TRBV28; D ambiguous. The CDR3 totals 13 residues. Germline loops: CDR1 MDHEN, CDR2 SYDVKM. V was shortened by 10 bases and J by 4 bases, with 16 bases between the two germline ends. CDR3 loop: CATRSGRSYGYTF. As DNA, the CDR3 is TGTGCCACCCGAAGCGGACGGAGCTATGGCTACACCTTC.

The chain employs TRBV5-6 and TRBJ1-2, with D perhaps matching TRBD1 (6 bases). Germline loops: CDR1 SGHDT, CDR2 YYEEEE. Trimming shortened V by 5 bases and J by 8 bases, and 16 bases separated the two germline ends. The CDR3 length is 13 residues. The CDR3 DNA follows: TGTGCCAGCAGAAGCCGGGACCAGGGGGGCTACACCTTC. Translation: CASRSRDQGGYTF.

The chain has TRBV28 and TRBJ1-6; D is perhaps TRBD1 (6 bases). V lost 8 bases and J 10 bases, leaving 21 bases between the germline ends. The CDR3 consists of 15 residues. CDR1 is MDHEN, CDR2 SYDVKM, per germline. The CDR3 coding sequence is TGTGCCAGCCATATAGGAGGGGGGGCTTGGTCACCCCTCCACTTT. It translates to CASHIGGGAWSPLHF.

The rearrangement uses TRBV5-5 and TRBJ2-7; the D gene is possibly TRBD1 (5 bases). The germline CDR1 and CDR2 sequences are SGHKS and YYEKEE (reference sequence). V lost 0 bases and J lost 4, with 11 bases in between. This CDR3 is built from 14 residues. The CDR3 spells CASSLVPGSYEQYF. In nucleotides, the CDR3 is TGTGCCAGCAGCTTGGTTCCAGGGTCTTACGAGCAGTACTTC.

J is TRBJ2-1 and V is TRBV11-3; the D is unclear. Germline values: CDR1 SGHNT, CDR2 YENEEA. The CDR3 contains 13 residues. V shed 0 bases and J shed 9 bases, with 9 bases lying between them. CDR3: CASSLDRSGEQFF. The DNA of the CDR3 is TGTGCCAGCAGCTTAGACCGTTCGGGTGAGCAGTTCTTC. The whole variable domain, filled in from reference TRBV11-3 and TRBJ2-1, reads EAGVVQSPRYKIIEKKQPVAFWCNPISGHNTLYWYLQNLGQGPELLIRYENEEAVDDSQLPKDRFSAERLKGVDSTLKIQPAELGDSAVYLCASSLDRSGEQFFGPGTRLTVL.

V is TRBV6-1 and J is TRBJ2-2, with 9 bases identical to TRBD2. Germline lookup yields CDR1 MNHNS and CDR2 SASEGT. This CDR3 spans 15 amino acids. J was trimmed by 1 base and V by 11 bases; bases with no gene match: 8. Written as DNA, the CDR3 is TGTGCCGGGCGCTTAGCGGGGGTGAACACCGGGGAGCTGTTTTTT. Its protein is CAGRLAGVNTGELFF.

The gene calls are TRBV11-3 and TRBJ2-1, with D maybe TRBD1 (6 bases). This CDR3 region has 14 residues. The V and J ends lost 4 bases and 8 bases respectively, with 15 bases between them. Germline V gene sequence: CDR1 SGHNT, CDR2 YENEEA. The CDR3 loop reads CASSSGPNRDEQFF. In DNA form, the CDR3 reads TGTGCCAGCAGCTCAGGCCCAAACAGGGATGAGCAGTTCTTC.

A note on this clone: The junction departs from germline at one end; a sequencing error may be responsible. This rearrangement joins TRBV6-5 to TRBJ1-5; D is uncertain. Germline V gene lookup returns CDR1 MNHEY and CDR2 SVGAGI. The CDR3 consists of 12 residues. Written as DNA, the CDR3 is TGTGCCGCGACTCAAGGAGGTCAGCCCCGGCATTTT. Its translation is CAATQGGQPRHF.

V usage is TRBV27 and J usage is TRBJ2-1; D is undetermined. Germline assignment: CDR1 MNHEY and CDR2 SMNVEV (reference sequence). The CDR3 covers 11 residues. Trimming removed 2 bases from V and 6 bases from J, with 2 bases in between. CDR3 coding DNA: TGTGCCAGCAGTTTACGCAATGAGCAGTTCTTC. It yields the protein CASSLRNEQFF.

There are a few counts of this clone. The V and J genes are TRBV10-3 and TRBJ1-1, with 8 bases lining up with TRBD1. CDR1 and CDR2 (germline): ENHRY, SYGVKD. The CDR3 has 16 residues. Losses at the gene ends were 3 bases for V and 6 bases for J; bases not matched to a gene: 12. The CDR3 nucleotides read TGTGCCATCAGTGAAGGGGCAGGGGGCGCGAGGGCTGAAGCTTTCTTT. The encoded protein is CAISEGAGGARAEAFF.

The chain couples TRBV7-9 to TRBJ2-3; TRBD2 aligns across 9 bases. Germline CDR1 and CDR2: SEHNR and FQNEAQ (reference sequence). V was pared by 5 bases and J by 3 bases, with 9 bases of the junction left unmatched. The CDR3 runs to 16 residues. CDR3 in DNA: TGTGCCAGCAGCGGCCGACTAGCGGAGCCAACAGATACGCAGTATTTT. Its translation: CASSGRLAEPTDTQYF.

This clone is a singleton in its sample. V is TRBV4-3 and J is TRBJ1-5; the match to TRBD1 covers 9 bases. The V and J ends lost 0 bases and 6 bases, in that order; junction bases with no gene match: 3. Germline-derived CDR1 and CDR2 are LGHNA and YSLEER. CDR3 length: 15 amino acids. CDR3 region: CASSQDGTGSQPQHF. The CDR3 DNA follows: TGCGCCAGCAGCCAAGATGGGACAGGGAGTCAGCCCCAGCATTTT.

V and J are TRBV7-9 and TRBJ2-1; D is possibly TRBD2 (5 bases). Germline CDR1 and CDR2: SEHNR and FQNEAQ (reference sequence). The V end lost 5 bases, the J end lost 7 bases, and 12 bases lay between the germline ends. This CDR3 spans 13 amino acids. In DNA form, the CDR3 reads TGTGCCAGCAGCCCCGCGGGCCGGAATGAGCAGTTCTTC. Translated, it gives CASSPAGRNEQFF.

This chain links TRBV20-1 with TRBJ1-2; D gene ambiguous. V lost 0 bases, J lost 7 bases, and 6 bases lay in between. This CDR3 contains 11 residues. Germline V gene data show CDR1 as DFQATT and CDR2 as SNEGSKA (reference sequence). The CDR3 spells CSARENSGYTF. The CDR3, as DNA: TGCAGTGCTAGAGAAAACAGTGGCTACACCTTC.

The chain links TRBV10-2 to TRBJ1-5; D unresolved. V lost 2 bases, J lost 9 bases, and 11 bases lay in between. Per the germline V gene, CDR1 is WSHSY and CDR2 is SAAADI. The CDR3 length is 13 residues. CDR3 DNA sequence: TGCGCCAGCAGTGAGGGTAATAGTTTGCCCCAGCATTTT. Protein sequence: CASSEGNSLPQHF.

The rearrangement uses TRBV2 and TRBJ2-7, with D perhaps matching TRBD1 (6 bases). CDR1 and CDR2 from the germline V gene are SNHLY and FYNNEI. The CDR3 is made up of 13 amino acids. Trimming stripped 8 bases from V and 4 bases from J, with 15 bases between. CDR3 bases: TGTGCCAGCTCCGGAGGACAGCTTTACGAGCAGTACTTC. This translates into CASSGGQLYEQYF.

The rearrangement uses TRBV28 and TRBJ2-1, with 8 bases matching TRBD2. The CDR3 totals 20 residues. Germline V gene lookup returns CDR1 MDHEN and CDR2 SYDVKM. V gave up 4 bases and J gave up 4 bases; unmatched junction bases: 21. CDR3 sequence: CASSSPKGGSGGYGYNEQFF. In DNA, the CDR3 is TGTGCCAGCAGTTCCCCCAAGGGTGGATCGGGGGGGTACGGGTACAATGAGCAGTTCTTC.

The chain joins TRBV6-5 to TRBJ2-7, with D perhaps TRBD2 (5 bases). The germline V gene encodes CDR1 MNHEY and CDR2 SVGAGI. The CDR3 has 15 residues. V dropped 1 base and J dropped 1 base, with 11 bases sitting between them. This CDR3 is CASSYLGVGSYEQYF. In DNA form, the CDR3 reads TGTGCCAGCAGTTACTTGGGAGTAGGGTCCTACGAGCAGTACTTC.

This chain uses TRBV25-1 with TRBJ2-5, with D possibly TRBD2 on 6 matching bases. V shed 5 bases and J shed 1 base, with 14 bases lying between them. Germline-derived CDR1 and CDR2 are MGHDK and SYGVNS. This CDR3 region has 15 residues. The DNA of the CDR3 is TGTGCCAGCAGTCGGAGGGGCCAAGCCCAAGAGACCCAGTACTTC. It specifies CASSRRGQAQETQYF.

This clone was found a few times. The chain employs TRBV6-5 and TRBJ1-1; no definite D call. In germline, CDR1 is MNHEY, CDR2 SVGAGI. V was shortened by 10 bases and J by 0 bases, with 12 bases between the two germline ends. CDR3 length: 13 residues. The CDR3 region is CATEADLNTEAFF. The CDR3 DNA sequence: TGTGCCACCGAGGCAGACCTGAACACTGAAGCTTTCTTT.

The chain uses TRBV6-6 and TRBJ2-7; 11 bases fit TRBD2. The CDR3 covers 14 residues. J lost 5 bases, V lost 0 bases, and 0 bases had no gene match. The germline gives CDR1 MNHNY, CDR2 SVGAGI (reference sequence). For the CDR3, the DNA is TGTGCCAGCAGTTACTCACTAGCGGGAGACGAGCAGTACTTC. Protein: CASSYSLAGDEQYF.

J is TRBJ1-1 and V is TRBV4-3; unclear D gene. The V end was cut by 4 bases, the J end by 0 bases, with 6 bases between. The CDR3 sequence is 13 residues long. Germline V gene lookup returns CDR1 LGHNA and CDR2 YSLEER. The CDR3 protein is CASSPGVNTEAFF. CDR3 in DNA: TGCGCCAGCAGCCCCGGGGTGAACACTGAAGCTTTCTTT.

This chain uses TRBV7-9 with TRBJ1-2; D is undetermined. Trimming left V 2 bases short and J 2 bases short, with 9 bases between. This CDR3 comprises 14 residues. Germline-derived CDR1 and CDR2 are SEHNR and FQNEAQ (reference sequence). The CDR3 coding sequence is TGTGCCAGCAGCTTACTTACGGGGAACTATGGCTACACCTTC. Its protein is CASSLLTGNYGYTF.

The rearrangement joins TRBV10-2 to TRBJ2-1; no clear D. CDR1 WSHSY and CDR2 SAAADI come from the germline V gene. Trimming pared 4 bases from V and 6 bases from J, leaving 4 bases between. The CDR3 is 11 residues long. CDR3: CASSARNEQFF. The CDR3 coding sequence is TGCGCCAGCAGTGCCCGCAATGAGCAGTTCTTC.

In this sample, this clone turned up a few times. The chain employs TRBV6-5 and TRBJ1-1; a weak D match, TRBD1 (5 bases). The germline V gene encodes CDR1 MNHEY and CDR2 SVGAGI. The length of the CDR3 is 16 residues. V was shortened by 1 base and J by 1 base, with 13 bases between the two germline ends. CDR3 DNA: TGTGCCAGCAGTTACTATCTGACTAGGGGGAACACTGAAGCTTTCTTT. Protein: CASSYYLTRGNTEAFF.

This clone has only a few counts. The chain uses TRBV6-1 and TRBJ2-7; D uncertain. The germline CDR1 and CDR2 sequences are MNHNS and SASEGT. The V end lost 4 bases, the J end lost 5 bases, and 18 bases lay between the germline ends. The CDR3 loop spans 15 amino acids. The CDR3 sequence is CASSARSSSLDEQYF. The CDR3 DNA reads TGTGCCAGCAGTGCTCGGTCCTCTTCCCTGGACGAGCAGTACTTC.

V and J are TRBV7-3 and TRBJ2-5; D is unclear. Trimming took 3 bases from V and 0 from J, leaving 2 bases between them. Germline loops: CDR1 SGHTA, CDR2 FQGTGA. There are 12 residues in the CDR3. The CDR3 is CASSFDQETQYF. DNA for the CDR3: TGTGCCAGCAGCTTCGACCAAGAGACCCAGTACTTC.

The table lists this clone with a count of one. The gene calls are TRBV19 and TRBJ2-3; 11 nucleotides line up with TRBD1. Trimming cost V 6 bases and J 3 bases; bases outside gene matches: 8. Germline CDR1 and CDR2: LNHDA and SQIVND (reference sequence). The CDR3 length is 16 residues. DNA for the CDR3: TGTGCCAGTAGATCCCGGGGACAGGGGGAGACAGATACGCAGTATTTT. The encoded protein is CASRSRGQGETDTQYF.

Regarding this clone: Germline and junction disagree at one end, which may indicate a read error. This chain connects TRBV7-9 to TRBJ2-5; no definite D call. CDR1 and CDR2 from the germline V gene are SEHNR and FQNEAQ (reference sequence). This CDR3 has 11 amino acids. CDR3 DNA: TGTCCCAGCAGCTCAACAAAGACCCAGTACTTC. Protein product: CPSSSTKTQYF.